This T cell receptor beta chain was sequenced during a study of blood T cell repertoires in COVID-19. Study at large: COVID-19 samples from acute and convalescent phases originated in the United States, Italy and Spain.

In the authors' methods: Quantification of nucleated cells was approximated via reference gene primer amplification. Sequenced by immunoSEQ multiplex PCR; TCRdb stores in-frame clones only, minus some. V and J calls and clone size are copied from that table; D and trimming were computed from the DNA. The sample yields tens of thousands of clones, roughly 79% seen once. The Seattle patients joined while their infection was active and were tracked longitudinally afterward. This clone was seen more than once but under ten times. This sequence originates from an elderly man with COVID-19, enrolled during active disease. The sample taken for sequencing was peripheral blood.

CDR3 in DNA: TGTGCCAGCAGCGGACTAAGCGGGGTTGGTAACAATGAGCAGTTCTTC. Residues: CASSGLSGVGNNEQFF. The chain employs TRBV9 and TRBJ2-1; 7 bases match TRBD2. V lost 3 bases, J lost 5 bases, and 11 bases stayed unmatched. Germline CDR1 is SGDLS and CDR2 is YYNGEE. This CDR3 is built from 16 residues.